The 32 T cell receptor beta chains listed next were all sequenced from one sample in a study of cytomegalovirus exposure and HLA in healthy donors. 60 Vbeta and 13 Jbeta primers were used in PCR. Profiling relied on immunoSEQ multiplex PCR, and the TCRdb table lists in-frame clones only, not all of them. The repertoire holds about 180,000 clones, around 80% seen once, with about 1.3% in the top ten. The sequenced material came from PBMCs. Every receptor here comes from a girl aged 10 to 17 in good health and CMV-seropositive.

CDR3 in DNA: TGCAGCGTTGTCTTGGGACAGGGGATCGCCGAGCAGTACTTC. Protein product: CSVVLGQGIAEQYF. The chain employs TRBV29-1 and TRBJ2-7; 10 bases line up with TRBD1. The germline V gene encodes CDR1 SQVTM and CDR2 ANQGSEA. This CDR3 comprises 14 residues. Trimming took 4 bases from V and 6 from J; bases not matched to a gene: 9.

Note on this clone: At one end, the junction sequence differs from germline, possibly due to a read error. V is TRBV7-9 and J is TRBJ1-1; no clear D. CDR1 and CDR2 (germline): SEHNR, FQNEAQ (reference sequence). There are 12 residues in the CDR3. The CDR3 DNA follows: TGTTCCAGCAGCTTTGGGTCGGGTGAAGCTTTCTTT. Protein product: CSSSFGSGEAFF.

V gene TRBV5-4 combines with J gene TRBJ1-2; D remains ambiguous. The CDR3 runs to 12 residues. CDR1 and CDR2 from the germline V gene are SGHNT and YYREEE (reference sequence). Trimming shortened V by 2 bases and J by 4 bases, and 6 bases separated the two germline ends. For the CDR3, the DNA is TGTGCCAGCAGCTTAGACATCTATGGCTACACCTTC. It is translated as CASSLDIYGYTF.

The chain has TRBV2 and TRBJ2-1, with D uncertain. The germline V gene has CDR1 SNHLY and CDR2 FYNNEI. Trimming left V 4 bases short and J 5 bases short, with 6 bases between. CDR3 length: 12 residues. CDR3 sequence: CASSVDNNEQFF. CDR3 DNA: TGTGCCAGCAGTGTCGACAACAATGAGCAGTTCTTC.

This clone is a singleton in its sample. The chain uses TRBV5-4 and TRBJ2-7; 11 bases match TRBD2. CDR3 size: 15 residues. V shed 0 bases and J 6 bases; nucleotides not matched to a gene: 5. CDR1 is SGHNT, CDR2 YYREEE, per germline (reference sequence). The CDR3 spells CASSLGTSGRGEQYF. In nucleotides, the CDR3 is TGTGCCAGCAGCTTGGGCACTAGCGGGAGAGGCGAGCAGTACTTC.

On this clone: Other nucleotide sequences in the sample specify the same CDR3. This sequence joins TRBV29-1 and TRBJ1-4, with D tentatively TRBD1 (6 bases). The CDR3 sequence is 13 residues long. V lost 6 bases, J lost 1 base, and 9 bases lay in between. Looked up from germline, CDR1 is SQVTM and CDR2 is ANQGSEA. The CDR3 here is CSVEQGTNEKLFF. The CDR3 DNA is TGCAGCGTCGAACAGGGAACTAATGAAAAACTGTTTTTT.

The chain is built from TRBV10-2 and TRBJ2-2, with a possible D match to TRBD2 (5 bases). The CDR3 is made up of 15 amino acids. Trimming took off 3 bases at V and 0 bases at J, with 8 bases between the two ends. CDR1 WSHSY and CDR2 SAAADI come from the germline V gene. This CDR3 reads CASSDVGANTGELFF. CDR3 coding DNA: TGCGCCAGCAGTGATGTGGGAGCGAACACCGGGGAGCTGTTTTTT.

This sequence joins TRBV6-4 and TRBJ1-2, with TRBD1 identical over 9 bases. CDR1 is MRHNA and CDR2 is SNTAGT in the germline V gene. CDR3 length: 15 residues. The ends lost 2 bases at V and 4 bases at J; junction bases unmatched: 5. The CDR3 is CASSDGGQGTYGYTF. In DNA form, the CDR3 reads TGTGCCAGCAGTGACGGGGGACAGGGAACCTATGGCTACACCTTC.

This chain links TRBV29-1 with TRBJ1-2; tentatively, D is TRBD1 (5 bases). Deletions cut 8 bases from V and 11 bases from J, with 21 bases between. There are 12 residues in the CDR3. In germline, CDR1 is SQVTM, CDR2 ANQGSEA. The CDR3: CSPTSRQSRYTF. Here the CDR3 DNA reads TGCAGCCCAACGTCACGACAGTCTCGGTACACCTTC.

This clone was seen once. V is TRBV10-3 and J is TRBJ2-7, with D possibly TRBD1 on 6 matching bases. V was cut by 6 bases and J by 0 bases, with 9 bases left in between. CDR3 length equals 13 residues. CDR1 is ENHRY, CDR2 SYGVKD, per germline. For the CDR3, the DNA is TGTGCCATCAGACAGGGCGGCTCCTACGAGCAGTACTTC. Translation gives CAIRQGGSYEQYF.

The V call is TRBV5-1, the J call TRBJ2-3, with 9 bases matching TRBD2. J gave up 0 bases and V 2 bases, and 4 bases lay outside the gene matches. The CDR3 contains 16 residues. The germline V gene encodes CDR1 SGHRS and CDR2 YFSETQ. The CDR3 region has the DNA TGCGCCAGCAGCTTCTATACTAGCGGGAGCACAGATACGCAGTATTTT. This codes for CASSFYTSGSTDTQYF.

V gene TRBV27 combines with J gene TRBJ2-3; TRBD2 aligns across 7 bases. Per germline, CDR1 MNHEY and CDR2 SMNVEV (reference sequence). The CDR3 covers 14 residues. V gave up 5 bases and J gave up 3 bases; unmatched junction bases: 5. The CDR3 spells CASSPRDYTDTQYF. The CDR3 DNA reads TGTGCCAGCAGTCCCCGGGACTATACAGATACGCAGTATTTT.

This clone was observed a handful of times. V and J are TRBV7-8 and TRBJ1-2; maybe TRBD1 (5 bases). The germline V gene encodes CDR1 SGHVS and CDR2 FQNEAQ. The CDR3 length is 17 residues. V lost 1 base to trimming and J lost 5 bases, with 20 bases between them. The CDR3 is CASSLGLRSGGGYGYTF. CDR3 nucleotide sequence: TGTGCCAGCAGCTTAGGCCTACGCAGCGGGGGAGGGTATGGCTACACCTTC.

In its sample, this clone was seen a few times. The chain has TRBV27 and TRBJ1-5, with 9 bases matching TRBD1. V lost 6 bases, J lost 6 bases, and 9 bases stayed unmatched. Germline V gene data show CDR1 as MNHEY and CDR2 as SMNVEV (reference sequence). This CDR3 has 15 amino acids. The CDR3, as DNA: TGTGCCAGCAGGGGGGGAACAGGGGGCTCTCAGCCCCAGCATTTT. Its protein product is CASRGGTGGSQPQHF.

The V and J genes are TRBV5-4 and TRBJ1-2; no firm D call. The V end lost 2 bases, the J end lost 0 bases, and 5 bases lay between the germline ends. This CDR3 spans 13 amino acids. Germline V lookup: CDR1 SGHNT, CDR2 YYREEE (reference sequence). The CDR3 DNA reads TGTGCCAGCAGCTTCGAGACTAACTATGGCTACACCTTC. The encoded protein is CASSFETNYGYTF.

The gene calls are TRBV6-5 and TRBJ2-7, with D maybe TRBD1 (6 bases). The V gene lost 8 bases and the J gene lost 0 bases, with 11 bases spanning the gap. This CDR3 has 13 amino acids. In germline, CDR1 is MNHEY, CDR2 SVGAGI. In DNA form, the CDR3 reads TGTGCCAGCGGAGGACAGAACTCCTACGAGCAGTACTTC. This codes for CASGGQNSYEQYF.

This clone appeared a few times. The chain combines TRBV6-5 with TRBJ1-2; 7 bases line up with TRBD1. CDR1 is MNHEY, CDR2 SVGAGI, per germline. The ends lost 6 bases at V and 8 bases at J; junction bases unmatched: 6. The CDR3 is 12 amino acids. The CDR3 coding sequence is TGTGCCAGCAGACAGGGGTTCCGAGGCTACACCTTC. Translating it yields CASRQGFRGYTF.

The gene calls are TRBV9 and TRBJ2-2; TRBD2 matches 9 bases. CDR1 is SGDLS, CDR2 YYNGEE, per germline. The CDR3 consists of 15 residues. V dropped 6 bases and J dropped 1; count of bases not matched to a gene: 4. The DNA for the CDR3 is TGTGCCAGCACCCGACTAGCGGTGAACACCGGGGAGCTGTTTTTT. Translating it yields CASTRLAVNTGELFF.

The table lists this clone with a count of one. The CDR3 is CASSQRQGGNEQYF. CDR3 in DNA: TGTGCCAGCAGCCAACGGCAAGGGGGCAACGAGCAGTACTTC. The rearrangement links TRBV4-2 to TRBJ2-7; 7 nucleotides line up with TRBD1. This CDR3 is built from 14 residues. Trimming removed 2 bases from V and 5 bases from J; junction bases left unmatched: 6. Germline CDR1 and CDR2: LGHNA and YNFKEQ.

The V call is TRBV9, the J call TRBJ1-1, with TRBD1 matching over 8 bases. Germline-derived CDR1 and CDR2 are SGDLS and YYNGEE. The CDR3 covers 13 residues. V lost 4 bases and J lost 7; bases outside the gene matches: 6. The DNA for the CDR3 is TGTGCCAGCAGCACCCGGACAGGGCTTGAAGCTTTCTTT. It translates to CASSTRTGLEAFF.

This chain uses TRBV19 with TRBJ1-2; 9 bases are a match to TRBD1. Trimming cost V 5 bases and J 4 bases; bases outside gene matches: 11. Germline CDR1 is LNHDA and CDR2 is SQIVND (reference sequence). The CDR3 runs 16 residues. The CDR3 coding sequence is TGTGCCAGTAGTGGGATTGACAGGGGGGCCTTCTATGGCTACACCTTC. Amino acids: CASSGIDRGAFYGYTF. Drawing the rest from reference TRBV19 and TRBJ1-2, the complete variable domain is DGGITQSPKYLFRKEGQNVTLSCEQNLNHDAMYWYRQDPGQGLRLIYYSQIVNDFQKGDIAEGYSVSREKKESFPLTVTSAQKNPTAFYLCASSGIDRGAFYGYTFGSGTRLTVV.

A few counts support this clone. Mismatch with germline at one junction end may stem from a read error. The chain is built from TRBV7-9 and TRBJ2-1, with TRBD2 matching over 16 bases. CDR1 and CDR2 (germline): SEHNR, FQNEAQ (reference sequence). The CDR3 extends over 13 amino acids. In DNA form, the CDR3 reads TGTGCCATCCAGGGACTAGCGGGAGGGCCCAGGCTCTTC. Encoded protein: CAIQGLAGGPRLF.

The rearrangement links TRBV5-1 to TRBJ2-2; tentative D call: TRBD1 (6 bases). Trimming removed 6 bases at V and 0 bases at J, with 9 bases between. This CDR3 region has 14 residues. Germline CDR1 and CDR2: SGHRS and YFSETQ. In nucleotides, the CDR3 is TGCGCCAGCACCGGGACAACGAACACCGGGGAGCTGTTTTTT. Amino acid sequence: CASTGTTNTGELFF.

The rearrangement uses TRBV5-1 and TRBJ2-7, with D maybe TRBD1 (5 bases). V was cut by 5 bases and J by 2 bases, with 14 bases left in between. The CDR3 length is 14 residues. CDR1 is SGHRS, CDR2 YFSETQ, per germline. The CDR3 here is CASSSSAGTYEQYF. The DNA of the CDR3 is TGCGCCAGCAGTTCCTCCGCAGGGACCTACGAGCAGTACTTC.

The chain joins TRBV19 to TRBJ2-1; 8 bases match TRBD2. The CDR3 has 15 residues. CDR1 LNHDA and CDR2 SQIVND come from the germline V gene (reference sequence). The junction had 5 bases not matched to a gene; V was cut back by 3 bases and J by 4 bases. The CDR3 loop reads CASSISGTRYNEQFF. The CDR3 nucleotides are TGTGCCAGTAGTATCTCCGGGACTAGGTACAATGAGCAGTTCTTC.

The chain recombines TRBV7-3 with TRBJ2-7; D possibly corresponds to TRBD1 (6 bases). V lost 6 bases and J 0 bases, leaving 12 bases between the germline ends. The length of the CDR3 is 14 residues. CDR1 is SGHTA and CDR2 is FQGTGA in the germline V gene. The CDR3 sequence: CASRSRQASYEQYF. The CDR3 DNA follows: TGTGCCAGCAGGTCGAGACAGGCCTCCTACGAGCAGTACTTC.

This chain uses TRBV27 with TRBJ2-7; unclear D gene. CDR3 length equals 13 residues. CDR1 and CDR2 from the germline V gene are MNHEY and SMNVEV (reference sequence). Trimming removed 3 bases at V and 1 base at J, with 7 bases between. The CDR3 region has the DNA TGTGCCAGCAGTTTCCAGTTATCCTACGAGCAGTACTTC. Protein sequence: CASSFQLSYEQYF.

The genes are TRBV19 and TRBJ1-1; 7 nucleotides agree with TRBD1. Germline V gives CDR1 LNHDA, CDR2 SQIVND (reference sequence). The CDR3 runs 15 residues. V dropped 1 base and J dropped 6; count of bases not matched to a gene: 8. The CDR3 DNA sequence: TGTGCCAGTAGTATAGCTCGGACAGGAGGAGCTGAAGCTTTCTTT. Translating gives CASSIARTGGAEAFF.

The genes are TRBV7-9 and TRBJ2-1; D ambiguous. CDR3 length: 14 residues. Trimming took off 1 base at V and 6 bases at J, with 10 bases between the two ends. CDR1 and CDR2 (germline): SEHNR, FQNEAQ (reference sequence). The CDR3 sequence is CASSLGYMSNEQFF. The DNA of the CDR3 is TGTGCCAGCAGCTTAGGTTACATGTCCAATGAGCAGTTCTTC.

This clone was detected only once. The sample contains more than one DNA sequence encoding this CDR3. The gene calls are TRBV5-1 and TRBJ2-5; 11 bases are a match to TRBD1. This CDR3 is 14 amino acids long. V was clipped by 3 bases and J by 5 bases; unmatched bases: 3. Looked up from germline, CDR1 is SGHRS and CDR2 is YFSETQ. CDR3 region: CASSSGQGGETQYF. The CDR3, as DNA: TGCGCCAGCAGCTCGGGACAGGGGGGGGAGACCCAGTACTTC. Drawing the rest from reference TRBV5-1 and TRBJ2-5, the complete variable domain is KAGVTQTPRYLIKTRGQQVTLSCSPISGHRSVSWYQQTPGQGLQFLFEYFSETQRNKGNFPGRFSGRQFSNSRSEMNVSTLELGDSALYLCASSSGQGGETQYFGPGTRLLVL.

V usage is TRBV6-6 and J usage is TRBJ2-3, with TRBD2 as a possible D gene (5 bases). The CDR3 runs to 13 residues. Germline V gene sequence: CDR1 MNHNY, CDR2 SVGAGI (reference sequence). With 0 bases removed from V and 6 bases from J, the gap between germline ends came to 7 bases. The CDR3, as DNA: TGTGCCAGCAGTTACTCGGCGGGTGATACGCAGTATTTT. This sequence encodes CASSYSAGDTQYF.

The chain carries TRBV5-3 and TRBJ2-1, with 14 positions matching TRBD2. TRBV5-3 is placed among ORFs of uncertain function. The ends lost 0 bases at V and 0 bases at J; junction bases unmatched: 17. This CDR3 has 23 amino acids. As DNA, the CDR3 is TGTGCCAGAAGCTTGGGAGTTTTTGGGCCGGGACTAGCGGGAGTGCCCTCCTACAATGAGCAGTTCTTC. Translated: CARSLGVFGPGLAGVPSYNEQFF.